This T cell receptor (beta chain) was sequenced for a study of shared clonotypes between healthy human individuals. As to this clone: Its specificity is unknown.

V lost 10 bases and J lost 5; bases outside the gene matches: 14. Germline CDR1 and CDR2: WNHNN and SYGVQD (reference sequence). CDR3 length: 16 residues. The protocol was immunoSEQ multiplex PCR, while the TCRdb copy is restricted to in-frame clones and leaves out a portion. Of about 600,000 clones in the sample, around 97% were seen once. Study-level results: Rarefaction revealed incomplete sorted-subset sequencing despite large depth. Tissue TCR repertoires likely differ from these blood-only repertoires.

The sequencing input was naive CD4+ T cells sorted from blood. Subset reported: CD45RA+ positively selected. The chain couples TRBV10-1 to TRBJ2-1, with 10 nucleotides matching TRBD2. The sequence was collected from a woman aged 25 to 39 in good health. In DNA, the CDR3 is TGCGCCACCTCGCCTAGCGGGAGCCCGTCCGACAATGAGCAGTTCTTC. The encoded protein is CATSPSGSPSDNEQFF.